This TCR beta chain was identified during a study of regulatory T cells in long-lasting Graves disease. Overall study context: It was over 5 years of antithyroid drugs, with positive TSH receptor antibodies, that meant persistent Graves' disease.

V shed 6 bases and J 0 bases; nucleotides not matched to a gene: 4. This CDR3 contains 15 residues. Per germline, CDR1 MNHNS and CDR2 SASEGT. Time point indicated: persistent/refractory GD, antithyroid drugs over 5 years with positive TRAb. The authors made the TCR library using RNA they extracted from PBMCs. Sequencing libraries for TCR beta were prepared with iRepertoire HTBI primers and Arm-PCR of CDR3 regions. TCRdb reprocessed the multiplex PCR reads with MiXCR, giving one entry per CDR3 protein. Of 600,000 to 800,000 distinct CDR3 sequences listed, approximately 31% are singletons. This clonotype showed up many times.

The clonotype was recovered from a female donor with Graves disease. The sequencing used peripheral blood mononuclear cells (PBMCs), collected when the disease was refractory, from a patient treated with antithyroid drugs. J is TRBJ1-2 and V is TRBV6-1; 10 bases map to TRBD1. This CDR3 is CASSAGTGANYGYTF. The DNA for the CDR3 is TGTGCCAGCAGCGCCGGGACAGGGGCTAACTATGGCTACACCTTC.